The clone carrying this T cell receptor (beta chain) has more than one count but fewer than ten. V was clipped by 3 bases and J by 6 bases, with 14 bases between them. Germline V gene lookup returns CDR1 DFQATT and CDR2 SNEGSKA (reference sequence). The CDR3 has 14 amino acids. Unique molecular identifiers were used to barcode this TCRbeta library. TCRdb called the PCR reads again in MiXCR, with one record for every CDR3 protein. This table holds nearly 400,000 distinct CDR3 sequences, over 20% found once. The record originates from a study of T-cell reconstitution after alpha-beta-depleted transplantation in children.

The clonotype was recovered from a human donor who donated a stem cell graft to a child with acute myeloid leukemia. The input for sequencing was PBMCs from the stem cell graft donor, taken from the stem cell graft. This chain connects TRBV20-1 to TRBJ2-2, with a weak D call TRBD1 (5 bases). The CDR3 DNA reads as TGCAGTGCTAGTTGGGCAGGGCGTGCCGGGGAGCTGTTTTTT. Its protein is CSASWAGRAGELFF.